This T cell receptor beta chain was identified in a study of blood T cell repertoires in COVID-19. At the level of the study: T cells, B-cell-depleted T cells, or PBMCs supplied cDNA or gDNA.

This CDR3 is built from 14 residues. The V gene end was trimmed by 0 bases and the J gene end by 3 bases; junction bases not matched to a gene: 1. Germline-derived CDR1 and CDR2 are KGHSH and LQKENI. Measured with immunoSEQ multiplex PCR; TCRdb has only the in-frame clones, and not every one. Among a few hundred thousand clones listed, approximately 78% were seen once. This chain joins TRBV18 and TRBJ1-1, with 7 bases matching TRBD1. The material sequenced was peripheral blood. This receptor was identified in a young woman with acute or convalescent COVID-19. The CDR3 here is CASSPPDRYTEAFF. CDR3 bases: TGTGCCAGCTCACCACCGGACAGGTACACTGAAGCTTTCTTT.